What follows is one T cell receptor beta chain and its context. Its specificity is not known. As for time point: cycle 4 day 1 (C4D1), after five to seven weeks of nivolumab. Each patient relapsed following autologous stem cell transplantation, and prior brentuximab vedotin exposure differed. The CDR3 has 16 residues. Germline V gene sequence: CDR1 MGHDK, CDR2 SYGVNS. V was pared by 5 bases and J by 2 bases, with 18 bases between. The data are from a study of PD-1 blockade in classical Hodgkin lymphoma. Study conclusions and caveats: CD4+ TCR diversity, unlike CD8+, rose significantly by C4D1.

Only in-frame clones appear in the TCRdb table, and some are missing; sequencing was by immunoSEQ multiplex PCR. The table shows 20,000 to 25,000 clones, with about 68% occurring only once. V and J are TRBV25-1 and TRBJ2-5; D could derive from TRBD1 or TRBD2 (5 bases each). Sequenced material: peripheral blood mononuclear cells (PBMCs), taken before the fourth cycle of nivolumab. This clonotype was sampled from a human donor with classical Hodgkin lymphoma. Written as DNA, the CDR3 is TGTGCCAGCAGTCCCATCCCCCGGGGCGTTCAAGAGACCCAGTACTTC. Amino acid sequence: CASSPIPRGVQETQYF.